Below are 10 T cell receptor beta chains sequenced from a single sample in a study of T cell changes during pregnancy in multiple sclerosis. The repertoire was sequenced with immunoSEQ multiplex PCR; TCRdb's copy has only in-frame clones and lacks some. The repertoire consists of 25,000 to 30,000 clones, with just over 90% occurring once and the leading ten covering 0.65% to 0.9%. Sequences were derived from CD4+ T cells from peripheral blood mononuclear cells, sampled in the first trimester of pregnancy. These receptors came from a female donor with multiple sclerosis, enrolled in a pregnancy study.

This clone has just one count. The gene calls are TRBV27 and TRBJ1-4; D gene uncertain. Per the germline V gene, CDR1 is MNHEY and CDR2 is SMNVEV (reference sequence). Trimming shortened V by 4 bases and J by 7 bases, and 10 bases separated the two germline ends. This CDR3 contains 13 residues. CDR3: CASSWDAGEKLFF. The CDR3 bases are TGTGCCAGCAGTTGGGATGCGGGTGAAAAACTGTTTTTT.

The table lists this clone with a count of one. V gene TRBV5-4 combines with J gene TRBJ2-7; 7 positions match TRBD2. Germline-derived CDR1 and CDR2 are SGHNT and YYREEE (reference sequence). CDR3 length equals 15 residues. The V segment lost 3 bases and the J segment 0 bases; nucleotides outside the gene matches: 6. The CDR3 reads CASSSGGYSSYEQYF. The CDR3 DNA follows: TGTGCCAGCAGCTCCGGGGGGTACAGCTCCTACGAGCAGTACTTC.

This chain connects TRBV5-4 to TRBJ2-5; tentative D call: TRBD2 (6 bases). The germline CDR1 and CDR2 sequences are SGHNT and YYREEE (reference sequence). The CDR3 covers 14 residues. Trimming removed 4 bases at V and 4 bases at J, with 14 bases between. The CDR3 nucleotides are TGTGCCAGCAGCCCGCGGGAAGCAGGAGAGACCCAGTACTTC. This translates into CASSPREAGETQYF.

The rearrangement links TRBV9 to TRBJ2-5; TRBD1 agrees at 9 bases. Germline values: CDR1 SGDLS, CDR2 YYNGEE. This CDR3 comprises 14 residues. V lost 4 bases, J lost 3 bases, and 4 bases stayed unmatched. As DNA, the CDR3 is TGTGCCAGCAGCCCCCGGGACAGGGAAGAGACCCAGTACTTC. It translates to CASSPRDREETQYF.

The chain recombines TRBV6-5 with TRBJ1-5; D gene unclear. Germline-derived CDR1 and CDR2 are MNHEY and SVGAGI. The CDR3 spans 13 residues. V lost 6 bases and J 0 bases, leaving 6 bases between the germline ends. The CDR3 protein is CASSSYSNQPQHF. The CDR3 DNA follows: TGTGCCAGCAGCTCCTATAGCAATCAGCCCCAGCATTTT.

This sequence joins TRBV6-1 and TRBJ2-5, with D perhaps TRBD1 (7 bases). Germline lookup yields CDR1 MNHNS and CDR2 SASEGT. The CDR3 consists of 13 residues. The V end was cut by 6 bases, the J end by 7 bases, with 15 bases between. DNA for the CDR3: TGTGCCAGCAGGCAGGGGGGAGAGGGGACCCAGTACTTC. Its protein product is CASRQGGEGTQYF.

V and J are TRBV7-3 and TRBJ2-2; TRBD1 aligns across 11 bases. This CDR3 comprises 16 residues. Trimming cost V 5 bases and J 7 bases; bases outside gene matches: 9. Germline CDR1 is SGHTA and CDR2 is FQGTGA. CDR3 residues: CASSPQGTGGGGELFF. The CDR3 bases are TGTGCCAGCAGCCCCCAAGGGACAGGGGGGGGCGGGGAGCTGTTTTTT.

CDR3 in amino acids: CAISGTGNEKLFF. CDR3 DNA sequence: TGTGCCATCAGCGGGACAGGGAATGAAAAACTGTTTTTT. The J gene is TRBJ1-4, the V gene TRBV10-3, with 9 bases identical to TRBD1. V shed 6 bases and J 5 bases; nucleotides not matched to a gene: 1. Germline V gene data show CDR1 as ENHRY and CDR2 as SYGVKD. This CDR3 region has 13 residues.

This chain joins TRBV29-1 and TRBJ1-1; the D gene is possibly TRBD1 (6 bases). CDR1 SQVTM and CDR2 ANQGSEA come from the germline V gene. CDR3 length: 14 residues. V dropped 2 bases and J dropped 4 bases, with 14 bases sitting between them. The CDR3 DNA follows: TGCAGCGTTGAACGTCAAAGGGGGAGCACTGAAGCTTTCTTT. Translated: CSVERQRGSTEAFF.

The table lists this clone with a few counts. The chain couples TRBV5-1 to TRBJ1-1; 7 nucleotides line up with TRBD1. The CDR3 spans 15 residues. With V trimmed by 4 bases and J by 0 bases, 6 bases remained unmatched. The germline gives CDR1 SGHRS, CDR2 YFSETQ. The CDR3 loop is CASSPRDSLNTEAFF. CDR3 bases: TGCGCCAGCAGCCCAAGGGACAGCTTGAACACTGAAGCTTTCTTT.